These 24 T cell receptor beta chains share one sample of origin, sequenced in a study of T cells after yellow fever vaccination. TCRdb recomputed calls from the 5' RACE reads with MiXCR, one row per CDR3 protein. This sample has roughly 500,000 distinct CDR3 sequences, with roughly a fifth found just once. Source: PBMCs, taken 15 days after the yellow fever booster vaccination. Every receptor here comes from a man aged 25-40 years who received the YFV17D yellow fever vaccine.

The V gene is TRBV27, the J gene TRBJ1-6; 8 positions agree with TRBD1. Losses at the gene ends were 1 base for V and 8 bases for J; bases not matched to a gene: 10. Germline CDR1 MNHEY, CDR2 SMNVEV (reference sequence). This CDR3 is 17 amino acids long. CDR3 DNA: TGTGCCAGCAGTTTATTGCCCTTCGGGACAGGATATTCACCCCTCCACTTT. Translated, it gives CASSLLPFGTGYSPLHF.

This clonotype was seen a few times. The CDR3 reads CASSRTRTQYF. The CDR3 DNA reads as TGTGCCAGCAGCCGGACACGGACCCAGTACTTC. V and J are TRBV7-2 and TRBJ2-5, with a weak D call TRBD1 (5 bases). The V gene's germline CDR1 is SGHTA and CDR2 FQGNSA. The CDR3 has 11 amino acids. Trimming shortened V by 5 bases and J by 7 bases, and 8 bases separated the two germline ends.

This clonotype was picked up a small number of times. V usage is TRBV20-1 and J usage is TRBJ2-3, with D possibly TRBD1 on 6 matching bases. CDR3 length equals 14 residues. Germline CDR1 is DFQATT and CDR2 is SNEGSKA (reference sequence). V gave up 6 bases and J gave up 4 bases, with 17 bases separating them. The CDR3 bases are TGCAGTGCGCTGACAGGCTCTAGGGCAGATACGCAGTATTTT. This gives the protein CSALTGSRADTQYF.

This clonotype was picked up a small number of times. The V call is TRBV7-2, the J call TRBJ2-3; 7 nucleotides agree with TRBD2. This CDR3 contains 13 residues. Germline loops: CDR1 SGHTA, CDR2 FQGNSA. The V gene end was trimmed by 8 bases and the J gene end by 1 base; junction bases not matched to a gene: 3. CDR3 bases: TGTGCCAGCCTAGCGGCGGGCACAGATACGCAGTATTTT. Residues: CASLAAGTDTQYF.

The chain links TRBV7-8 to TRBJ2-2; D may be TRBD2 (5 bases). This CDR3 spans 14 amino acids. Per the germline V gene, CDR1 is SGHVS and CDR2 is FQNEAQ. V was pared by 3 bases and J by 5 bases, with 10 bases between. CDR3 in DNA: TGTGCCAGCAGCTTGTTCCCGGGAACCGGGGAGCTGTTTTTT. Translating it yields CASSLFPGTGELFF.

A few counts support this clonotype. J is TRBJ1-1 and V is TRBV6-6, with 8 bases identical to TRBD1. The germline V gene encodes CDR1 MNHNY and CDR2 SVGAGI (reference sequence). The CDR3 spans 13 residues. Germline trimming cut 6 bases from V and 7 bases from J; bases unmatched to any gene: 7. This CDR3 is CASSLDRGGEAFF. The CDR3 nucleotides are TGTGCCAGCAGCCTCGACAGGGGAGGTGAAGCTTTCTTT.

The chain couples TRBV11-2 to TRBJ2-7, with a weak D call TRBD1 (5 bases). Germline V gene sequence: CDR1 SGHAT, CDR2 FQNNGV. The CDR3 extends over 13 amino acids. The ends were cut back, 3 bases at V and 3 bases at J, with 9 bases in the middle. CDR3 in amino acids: CASSFYQGYEQYF. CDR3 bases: TGTGCCAGCAGCTTTTATCAGGGCTACGAGCAGTACTTC.

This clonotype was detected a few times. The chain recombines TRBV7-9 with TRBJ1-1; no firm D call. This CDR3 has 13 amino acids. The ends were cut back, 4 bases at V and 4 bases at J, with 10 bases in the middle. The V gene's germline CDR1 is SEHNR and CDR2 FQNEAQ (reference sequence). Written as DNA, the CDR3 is TGTGCCAGCAGCTATGAGGGAGGCACTGAAGCTTTCTTT. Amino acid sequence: CASSYEGGTEAFF.

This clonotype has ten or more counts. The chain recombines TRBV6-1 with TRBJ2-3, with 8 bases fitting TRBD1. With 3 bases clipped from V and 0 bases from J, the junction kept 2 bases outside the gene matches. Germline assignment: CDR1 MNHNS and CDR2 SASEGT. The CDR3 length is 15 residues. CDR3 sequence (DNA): TGTGCCAGCAGTGACAGGGGGCGAAGCACAGATACGCAGTATTTT. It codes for CASSDRGRSTDTQYF.

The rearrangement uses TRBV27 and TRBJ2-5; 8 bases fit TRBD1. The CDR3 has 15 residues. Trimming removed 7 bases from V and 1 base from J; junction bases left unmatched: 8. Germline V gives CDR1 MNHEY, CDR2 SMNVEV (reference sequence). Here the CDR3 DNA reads TGTGCCAGCAAAGGACAGGGTGATACCCAAGAGACCCAGTACTTC. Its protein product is CASKGQGDTQETQYF.

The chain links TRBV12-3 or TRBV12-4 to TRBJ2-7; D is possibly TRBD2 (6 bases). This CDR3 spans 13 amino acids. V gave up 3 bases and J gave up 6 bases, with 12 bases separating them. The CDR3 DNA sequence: TGTGCCAGCAGTTTTTCCGGGGACTCCGAGCAGTACTTC. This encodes CASSFSGDSEQYF.

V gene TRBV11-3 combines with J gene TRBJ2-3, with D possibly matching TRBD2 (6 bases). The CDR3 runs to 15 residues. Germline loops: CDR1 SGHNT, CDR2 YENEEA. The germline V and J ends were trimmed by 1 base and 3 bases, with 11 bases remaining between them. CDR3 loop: CASSLGVTSTDTQYF. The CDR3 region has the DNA TGTGCCAGCAGCTTAGGGGTGACTAGTACAGATACGCAGTATTTT.

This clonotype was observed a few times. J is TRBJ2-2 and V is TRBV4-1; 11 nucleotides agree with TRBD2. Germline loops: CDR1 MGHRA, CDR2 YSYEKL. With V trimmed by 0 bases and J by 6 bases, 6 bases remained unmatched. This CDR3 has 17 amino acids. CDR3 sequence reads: CASSQDVLAGVAGELFF. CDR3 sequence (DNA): TGCGCCAGCAGCCAAGATGTACTAGCGGGAGTCGCCGGGGAGCTGTTTTTT.

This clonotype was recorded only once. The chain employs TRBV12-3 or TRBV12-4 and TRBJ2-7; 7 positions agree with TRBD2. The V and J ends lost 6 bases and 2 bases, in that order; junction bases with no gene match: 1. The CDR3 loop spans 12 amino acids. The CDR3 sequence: CASRSGTYEQYF. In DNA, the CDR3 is TGTGCCAGCAGAAGCGGGACCTACGAGCAGTACTTC.

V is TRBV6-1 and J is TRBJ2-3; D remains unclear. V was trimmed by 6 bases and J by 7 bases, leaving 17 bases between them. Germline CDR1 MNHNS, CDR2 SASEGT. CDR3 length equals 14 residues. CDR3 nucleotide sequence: TGTGCCAGCAGCATTACCCCATTTGGTAATACGCAGTATTTT. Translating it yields CASSITPFGNTQYF.

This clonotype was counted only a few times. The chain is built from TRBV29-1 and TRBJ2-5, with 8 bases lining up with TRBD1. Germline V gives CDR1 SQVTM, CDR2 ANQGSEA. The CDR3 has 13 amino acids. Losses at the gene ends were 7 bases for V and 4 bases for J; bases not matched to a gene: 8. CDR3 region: CSAGQGRSETQYF. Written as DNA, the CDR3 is TGCAGCGCCGGACAGGGAAGATCAGAGACCCAGTACTTC.

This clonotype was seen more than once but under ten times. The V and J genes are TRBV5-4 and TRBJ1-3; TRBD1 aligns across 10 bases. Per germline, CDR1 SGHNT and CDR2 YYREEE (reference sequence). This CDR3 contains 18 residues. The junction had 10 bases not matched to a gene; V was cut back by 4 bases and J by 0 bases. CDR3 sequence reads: CASSTAGTGEISGNTIYF. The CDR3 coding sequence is TGTGCCAGCAGCACGGCCGGGACAGGGGAAATCTCTGGAAACACCATATATTTT.

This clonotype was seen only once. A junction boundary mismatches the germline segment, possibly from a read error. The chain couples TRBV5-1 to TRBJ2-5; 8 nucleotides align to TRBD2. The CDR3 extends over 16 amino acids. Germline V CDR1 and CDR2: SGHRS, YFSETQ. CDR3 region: CASGRLGGSGIPSTDF. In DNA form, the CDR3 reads TGCGCCAGCGGCCGCCTGGGTGGTAGCGGGATCCCAAGTACGGACTTC.

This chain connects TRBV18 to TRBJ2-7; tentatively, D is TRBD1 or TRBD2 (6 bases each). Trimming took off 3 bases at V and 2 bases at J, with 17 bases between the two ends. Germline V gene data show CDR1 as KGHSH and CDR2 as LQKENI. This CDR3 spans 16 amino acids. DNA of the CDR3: TGTGCCAGCTCACCTAGAGGGGGGACGCAGACCTACGAGCAGTACTTC. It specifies CASSPRGGTQTYEQYF.

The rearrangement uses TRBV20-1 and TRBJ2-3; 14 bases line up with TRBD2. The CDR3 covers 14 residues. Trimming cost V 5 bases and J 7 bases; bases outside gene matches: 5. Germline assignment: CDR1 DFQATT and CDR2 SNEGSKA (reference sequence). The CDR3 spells CSAGTSGSAYTQYF. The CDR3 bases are TGCAGTGCTGGGACTAGCGGGAGCGCGTATACGCAGTATTTT.

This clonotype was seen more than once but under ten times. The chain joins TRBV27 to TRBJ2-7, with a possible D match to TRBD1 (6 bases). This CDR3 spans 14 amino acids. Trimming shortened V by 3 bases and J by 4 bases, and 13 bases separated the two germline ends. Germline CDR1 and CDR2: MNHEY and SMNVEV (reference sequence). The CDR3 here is CASSLVTGAYEQYF. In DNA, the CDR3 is TGTGCCAGCAGTTTGGTGACAGGAGCATACGAGCAGTACTTC.

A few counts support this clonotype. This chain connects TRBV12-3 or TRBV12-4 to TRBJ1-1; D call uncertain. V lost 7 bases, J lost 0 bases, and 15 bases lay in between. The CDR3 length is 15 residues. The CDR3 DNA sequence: TGTGCCAGCACCCTGGAGGGAGCTATGAACACTGAAGCTTTCTTT. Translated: CASTLEGAMNTEAFF.

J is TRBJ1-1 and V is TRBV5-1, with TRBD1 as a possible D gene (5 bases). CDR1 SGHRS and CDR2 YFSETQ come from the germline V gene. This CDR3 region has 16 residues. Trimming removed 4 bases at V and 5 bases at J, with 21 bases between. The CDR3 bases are TGCGCCAGCAGCAACCGACAGTCGGGAGGGTTTACTGAAGCTTTCTTT. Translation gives CASSNRQSGGFTEAFF.

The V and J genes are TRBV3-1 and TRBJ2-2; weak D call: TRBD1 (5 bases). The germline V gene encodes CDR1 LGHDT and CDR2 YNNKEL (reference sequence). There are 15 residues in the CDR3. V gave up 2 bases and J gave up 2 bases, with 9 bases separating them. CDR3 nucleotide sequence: TGTGCCAGCAGCCAAAGGACAAGAAACACCGGGGAGCTGTTTTTT. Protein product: CASSQRTRNTGELFF. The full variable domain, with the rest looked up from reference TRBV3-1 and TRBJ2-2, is DTAVSQTPKYLVTQMGNDKSIKCEQNLGHDTMYWYKQDSKKFLKIMFSYNNKELIINETVPNRFSPKSPDKAHLNLHINSLELGDSAVYFCASSQRTRNTGELFFGEGSRLTVL.